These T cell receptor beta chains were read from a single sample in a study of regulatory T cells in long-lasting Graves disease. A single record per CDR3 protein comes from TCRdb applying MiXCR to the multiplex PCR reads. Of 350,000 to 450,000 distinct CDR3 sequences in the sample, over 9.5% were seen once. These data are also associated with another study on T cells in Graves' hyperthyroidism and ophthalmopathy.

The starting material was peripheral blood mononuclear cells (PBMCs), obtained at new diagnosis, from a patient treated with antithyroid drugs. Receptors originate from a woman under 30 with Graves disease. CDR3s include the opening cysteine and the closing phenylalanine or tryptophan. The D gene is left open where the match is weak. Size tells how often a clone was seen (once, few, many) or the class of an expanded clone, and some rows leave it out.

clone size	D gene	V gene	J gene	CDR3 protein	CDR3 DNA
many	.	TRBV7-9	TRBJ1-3	CASSPSGNTIYF	TGTGCCAGCAGCCCATCTGGAAACACCATATATTTT
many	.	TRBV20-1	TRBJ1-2	CSASTDSGYGYTF	TGCAGTGCCTCGACAGATTCGGGCTATGGCTACACCTTC
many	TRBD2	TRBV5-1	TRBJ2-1	CASSSEHPLAGGPDEQFF	TGCGCCAGCAGCTCCGAACACCCACTAGCGGGAGGGCCCGATGAGCAGTTCTTC
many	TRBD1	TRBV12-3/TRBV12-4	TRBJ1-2	CASSSYPTGGKDGYTF	TGTGCCAGCAGTTCCTACCCGACAGGGGGGAAGGATGGCTACACCTTC
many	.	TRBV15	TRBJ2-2	CATGSEGSVTGELFF	TGTGCCACCGGGTCAGAGGGGAGCGTCACCGGGGAGCTGTTTTTT
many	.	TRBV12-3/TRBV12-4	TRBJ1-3	CASSPGPGNTIYF	TGTGCCAGCAGTCCGGGTCCTGGAAACACCATATATTTT
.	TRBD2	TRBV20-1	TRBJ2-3	CSADLAGLTDTQYF	TGCAGTGCGGATTTAGCGGGGCTCACAGATACGCAGTATTTT
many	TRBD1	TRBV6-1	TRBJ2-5	CASSLRDRAGTQYF	TGTGCCAGCAGTCTCCGGGACAGGGCAGGGACCCAGTACTTC
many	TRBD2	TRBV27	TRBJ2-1	CASREREHNEQFF	TGTGCCAGCAGGGAGCGGGAGCACAATGAGCAGTTCTTC
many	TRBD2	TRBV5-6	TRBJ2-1	CASSLSGGATSGRWVLYNEQFF	TGTGCCAGCAGTTTATCCGGAGGGGCGACTAGCGGGAGGTGGGTTTTATACAATGAGCAGTTCTTC
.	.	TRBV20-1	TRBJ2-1	CSARELLYNEQFF	TGCAGTGCTAGGGAACTCCTCTACAATGAGCAGTTCTTC
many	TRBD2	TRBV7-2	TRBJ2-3	CASSHTSGGLSTDTQYF	TGTGCCAGCAGCCATACTAGCGGGGGCCTAAGCACAGATACGCAGTATTTT
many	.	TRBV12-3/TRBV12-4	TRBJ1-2	CASSRPPGSYGYTF	TGTGCCAGCAGCCGCCCCCCAGGGAGCTATGGCTACACCTTC
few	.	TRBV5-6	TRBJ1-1	CASSLGGILKFGTEAFF	TGTGCCAGCAGCTTGGGGGGGATCTTGAAGTTCGGGACTGAAGCTTTCTTT
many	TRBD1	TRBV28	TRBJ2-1	CASSPQTGDEQFF	TGTGCCAGCAGTCCTCAAACAGGGGATGAGCAGTTCTTC
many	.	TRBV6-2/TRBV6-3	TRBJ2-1	CASSQPGGRRYGGQFF	TGTGCCAGCAGTCAACCGGGTGGGAGACGATACGGGGGGCAGTTCTTC
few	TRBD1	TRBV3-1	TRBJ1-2	CASSQADRVNYGYTF	TGTGCCAGCAGCCAAGCTGACAGGGTTAACTATGGCTACACCTTC
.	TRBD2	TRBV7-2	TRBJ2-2	CASSLASGGNGKLFF	TGTGCCAGCAGCTTAGCTAGCGGGGGGAACGGGAAGCTGTTTTTT
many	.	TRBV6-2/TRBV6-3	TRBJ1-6	CASSYISGFDSPLHF	TGTGCCAGCAGTTACATTTCGGGGTTTGATTCACCCCTCCACTTT
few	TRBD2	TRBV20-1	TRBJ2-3	CSARGRGSTDTQYF	TGCAGTGCTAGAGGGCGGGGGAGCACAGATACGCAGTATTTT
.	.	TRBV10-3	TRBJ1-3	CAISDTPRGISGNTIYF	TGTGCCATCAGTGATACTCCTCGAGGGATCAGTGGAAACACCATATATTTT
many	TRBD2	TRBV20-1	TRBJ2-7	CSARRSGGRTYEQYF	TGCAGTGCTAGAAGAAGTGGCGGGAGGACCTACGAGCAGTACTTC
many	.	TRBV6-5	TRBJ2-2	CASSSLFRRDTVKGASNTGELFF	TGTGCCAGCAGTTCCCTTTTTCGGCGAGACACGGTCAAAGGCGCCTCGAACACCGGGGAGCTGTTTTTT
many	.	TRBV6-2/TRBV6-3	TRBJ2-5	CASSEFESPETQYF	TGTGCCAGCAGTGAATTTGAGTCCCCAGAGACCCAGTACTTC
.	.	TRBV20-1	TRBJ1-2	CSAPGGGGRLGYGYTF	TGCAGTGCTCCCGGTGGGGGGGGACGCCTTGGCTATGGCTACACCTTC
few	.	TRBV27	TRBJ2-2	CASSWGTGELFF	TGTGCCAGCAGTTGGGGGACCGGGGAGCTGTTTTTT
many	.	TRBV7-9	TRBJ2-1	CASSPTRRYVNEQFF	TGTGCCAGCAGCCCGACTAGAAGGTACGTCAATGAGCAGTTCTTC
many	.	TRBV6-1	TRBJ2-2	CASSESLGLHLTGELFF	TGTGCCAGCAGTGAGAGCCTCGGGCTGCATCTTACCGGGGAGCTGTTTTTT
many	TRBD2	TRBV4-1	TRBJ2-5	CASSRGGASGKKQETQYF	TGCGCCAGCAGCCGAGGGGGGGCTAGCGGGAAGAAACAAGAGACCCAGTACTTC
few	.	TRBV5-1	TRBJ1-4	CASSRTSPGYEKLFF	TGCGCCAGCAGCCGGACATCCCCGGGGTATGAAAAACTGTTTTTT
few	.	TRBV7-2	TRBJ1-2	CASSLGHKADNYGYTF	TGTGCCAGCAGCCTGGGACACAAAGCGGATAACTATGGCTACACCTTC
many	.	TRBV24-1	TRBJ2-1	CATSASFHEQFF	TGTGCCACCAGTGCCTCGTTCCATGAGCAGTTCTTC
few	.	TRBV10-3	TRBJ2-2	CATPQGGENTGELFF	TGTGCCACCCCACAGGGGGGGGAGAACACCGGGGAGCTGTTTTTT
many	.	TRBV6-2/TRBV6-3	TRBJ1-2	CASSYSSPPVF	TGTGCCAGCAGTTACTCGTCCCCCCCCGTATTC
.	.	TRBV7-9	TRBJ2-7	CASSLIAPAGEQYF	TGTGCCAGCAGCCTCATAGCCCCGGCGGGCGAGCAGTACTTC
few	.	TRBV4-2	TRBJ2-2	CASSQGSPVPVTGELFF	TGTGCCAGCAGCCAGGGATCTCCGGTCCCTGTTACCGGGGAGCTGTTTTTT
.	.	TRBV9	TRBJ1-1	CASTTGFMFAEAFF	TGTGCCAGTACTACAGGGTTTATGTTCGCTGAAGCTTTCTTT
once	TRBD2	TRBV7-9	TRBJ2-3	CASSLPRTPGQGTSGSISDTQYF	TGTGCCAGCAGCTTACCGCGCACACCGGGACAGGGGACTAGCGGGAGCATTTCAGATACGCAGTATTTT
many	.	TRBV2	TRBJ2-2	CASSEGGGELFF	TGTGCCAGCAGTGAGGGGGGCGGGGAGCTGTTTTTT